These 24 T cell receptor beta chains came from one sample sequenced in a study of cytomegalovirus exposure and HLA in healthy donors. Data came from immunoSEQ multiplex PCR; TCRdb stores just in-frame clones and leaves some out. The sample holds 200,000 or so clones, approximately 82% seen once. Sequenced: PBMCs. All receptors come from a woman in her twenties or thirties in good health and CMV-seropositive.

The genes are TRBV6-6 and TRBJ1-5; D gene uncertain. Per the germline V gene, CDR1 is MNHNY and CDR2 is SVGAGI (reference sequence). V was trimmed by 5 bases and J by 0 bases, leaving 8 bases between them. The CDR3 has 14 amino acids. CDR3 region: CASSRTDSNQPQHF. CDR3 sequence (DNA): TGTGCCAGCAGTAGAACAGATAGCAATCAGCCCCAGCATTTT.

The chain has TRBV9 and TRBJ2-1; D ambiguous. The germline V gene encodes CDR1 SGDLS and CDR2 YYNGEE. V lost 0 bases and J 5 bases, leaving 12 bases between the germline ends. CDR3 size: 15 residues. The CDR3 nucleotides are TGTGCCAGCAGCGTAGAACCGAGCCCCCACAATGAGCAGTTCTTC. This codes for CASSVEPSPHNEQFF.

This chain connects TRBV19 to TRBJ2-7; 8 bases match TRBD2. The CDR3 length is 15 residues. Germline V gene lookup returns CDR1 LNHDA and CDR2 SQIVND (reference sequence). After removal of 1 base from V and 9 bases from J, the junction contained 11 bases not matched to a gene. The CDR3 reads CASSIGSGSNAVQYF. CDR3 coding DNA: TGTGCCAGTAGTATAGGAAGCGGGAGTAACGCAGTGCAGTACTTC.

The chain joins TRBV30 to TRBJ2-1, with a possible D match to TRBD1 (6 bases). The CDR3 covers 13 residues. Germline CDR1 is GTSNPN and CDR2 is SVGIG (reference sequence). The ends were cut back, 4 bases at V and 6 bases at J, with 13 bases in the middle. In DNA form, the CDR3 reads TGTGCCTGGACGCAGGGGTTGGGCAATGAGCAGTTCTTC. It encodes CAWTQGLGNEQFF.

In its sample, this clone was seen a few times. A junction boundary mismatches the germline segment, possibly from a read error. The genes are TRBV6-1 and TRBJ1-2; possibly TRBD1 for D (6 bases). CDR3 length: 15 residues. Looked up from germline, CDR1 is MNHNS and CDR2 is SASEGT. For the CDR3, the DNA is TGTGCCAGCAGCGAAGTAGGGGGTCGGAGCTATGGCTACACCTTC. Translation gives CASSEVGGRSYGYTF.

This clone was seen a single time. This chain links TRBV6-5 with TRBJ2-7; weak D call: TRBD1 (6 bases). CDR1 and CDR2 (germline): MNHEY, SVGAGI. The CDR3 covers 12 residues. V was pared by 5 bases and J by 5 bases, with 10 bases between. Here the CDR3 reads CASSTGYHEQYF. CDR3 in DNA: TGTGCCAGCAGTACAGGGTACCACGAGCAGTACTTC.

The V and J genes are TRBV14 and TRBJ2-5; D is perhaps TRBD1 (5 bases). The CDR3 sequence is 15 residues long. With 3 bases removed from V and 5 bases from J, the gap between germline ends came to 16 bases. Germline V gene lookup returns CDR1 SGHDN and CDR2 FVKESK. In DNA form, the CDR3 reads TGTGCCAGCAGCCAGACGTCAGGGCCGTGGGAGACCCAGTACTTC. It is translated as CASSQTSGPWETQYF.

The J gene is TRBJ2-2, the V gene TRBV6-1; D might be TRBD1 (7 bases). CDR1 is MNHNS and CDR2 is SASEGT in the germline V gene. The CDR3 totals 15 residues. V lost 5 bases, J lost 7 bases, and 17 bases lay in between. The CDR3 sequence: CASSTQGGVGGELFF. The CDR3 DNA is TGTGCCAGCAGTACGCAGGGGGGCGTCGGCGGGGAGCTGTTTTTT.

The chain is built from TRBV6-5 and TRBJ2-1; TRBD2 agrees at 7 bases. This CDR3 is built from 14 residues. From germline, CDR1 is MNHEY and CDR2 SVGAGI. J lost 4 bases, V lost 8 bases, and 8 bases had no gene match. The CDR3 region is CASFREGTYNEQFF. Written as DNA, the CDR3 is TGTGCCAGCTTCAGGGAGGGGACTTACAATGAGCAGTTCTTC.

This chain uses TRBV18 with TRBJ1-2, with 7 bases identical to TRBD1. The CDR3 loop spans 14 amino acids. The germline gives CDR1 KGHSH, CDR2 LQKENI. The J segment lost 1 base and the V segment lost 6 bases, leaving 5 bases of the junction unmatched. The CDR3 DNA reads as TGTGCCAGCTCCGGGACAGAGTTTAACTATGGCTACACCTTC. It is translated as CASSGTEFNYGYTF.

The gene calls are TRBV11-2 and TRBJ1-5; D is unresolved. The CDR3 extends over 14 amino acids. Per germline, CDR1 SGHAT and CDR2 FQNNGV. V gave up 1 base and J gave up 6 bases, with 10 bases separating them. The CDR3 region is CASSLGPRGQPQHF. As DNA, the CDR3 is TGTGCCAGCAGCTTAGGGCCCCGGGGTCAGCCCCAGCATTTT.

The rearrangement uses TRBV18 and TRBJ2-4; D is possibly TRBD2 (7 bases). Germline values: CDR1 KGHSH, CDR2 LQKENI. Between the trimmed V and J ends, which lost 0 bases and 0 bases, there was a span of 12 bases. This CDR3 is 17 amino acids long. The CDR3 loop reads CASSPPAGARAKNIQYF. CDR3 DNA sequence: TGTGCCAGCTCACCACCGGCGGGGGCGCGAGCCAAAAACATTCAGTACTTC.

V usage is TRBV9 and J usage is TRBJ2-1; 11 bases fit TRBD2. Germline V lookup: CDR1 SGDLS, CDR2 YYNGEE. The length of the CDR3 is 15 residues. V lost 2 bases to trimming and J lost 5 bases; unmatched junction nucleotides: 3. The CDR3 loop reads CASSVRLAGNNEQFF. CDR3 in DNA: TGTGCCAGCAGCGTCCGACTAGCGGGGAACAATGAGCAGTTCTTC.

The chain recombines TRBV14 with TRBJ2-7; tentatively, D is TRBD2 (7 bases). Trimming stripped 2 bases from V and 7 bases from J, with 18 bases between. This CDR3 is 15 amino acids long. Germline CDR1 reads SGHDN; CDR2 reads FVKESK. The CDR3 sequence is CASSQRIRGAEEQYF. The DNA of the CDR3 is TGTGCCAGCAGCCAAAGGATCCGGGGGGCCGAGGAGCAGTACTTC. Full variable domain (outside the CDR3, taken from reference TRBV14 and TRBJ2-7): EAGVTQFPSHSVIEKGQTVTLRCDPISGHDNLYWYRRVMGKEIKFLLHFVKESKQDESGMPNNRFLAERTGGTYSTLKVQPAELEDSGVYFCASSQRIRGAEEQYFGPGTRLTVT.

The chain recombines TRBV6-1 with TRBJ2-3; 9 nucleotides match TRBD2. V was clipped by 3 bases and J by 4 bases; unmatched bases: 5. This CDR3 spans 15 amino acids. Germline values: CDR1 MNHNS, CDR2 SASEGT. The CDR3 nucleotides read TGTGCCAGCAGTGACCCTAGCGGGACCCCAGATACGCAGTATTTT. As protein: CASSDPSGTPDTQYF.

This sequence joins TRBV11-3 and TRBJ2-1; 12 positions agree with TRBD2. The length of the CDR3 is 15 residues. V was clipped by 5 bases and J by 6 bases; unmatched bases: 5. In germline, CDR1 is SGHNT, CDR2 YENEEA. For the CDR3, the DNA is TGTGCCAGCAGCATGCGACTAGCGGGAGCCAATGAGCAGTTCTTC. It yields the protein CASSMRLAGANEQFF.

The V call is TRBV9, the J call TRBJ1-2; 7 bases agree with TRBD1. This CDR3 is built from 15 residues. V gave up 2 bases and J gave up 7 bases; unmatched junction bases: 11. Germline V lookup: CDR1 SGDLS, CDR2 YYNGEE. The CDR3 spells CASSVLTGVTGGYTF. The CDR3, as DNA: TGTGCCAGCAGCGTCTTAACAGGGGTGACGGGTGGCTACACCTTC.

The chain employs TRBV27 and TRBJ2-7; 9 bases align to TRBD2. Germline V CDR1 and CDR2: MNHEY, SMNVEV (reference sequence). The CDR3 consists of 14 residues. The V segment lost 3 bases and the J segment 5 bases; nucleotides outside the gene matches: 5. CDR3 bases: TGTGCCAGCAGTTTTGGATTAGCGGGAGACGAGCAGTACTTC. Protein: CASSFGLAGDEQYF.

The rearrangement uses TRBV4-1 and TRBJ1-2; the match to TRBD1 covers 8 bases. CDR3 length: 13 amino acids. CDR1 is MGHRA, CDR2 YSYEKL, per germline. Trimming at V came to 4 bases and at J to 2 bases, leaving 0 bases not matched to a gene. CDR3 sequence reads: CASSRQGNYGYTF. The CDR3 bases are TGCGCCAGCAGCCGACAGGGGAACTATGGCTACACCTTC.

The chain couples TRBV15 to TRBJ1-2; TRBD1 matches at 8 bases. The germline gives CDR1 LNHNV, CDR2 YYDKDF (reference sequence). CDR3 length: 13 amino acids. The ends lost 5 bases at V and 4 bases at J; junction bases unmatched: 3. Written as DNA, the CDR3 is TGTGCCACCAGCGACAGGGGCCCCTATGGCTACACCTTC. It yields the protein CATSDRGPYGYTF.

The V call is TRBV11-1, the J call TRBJ2-5, with a weak D call TRBD1 (6 bases). The CDR3 sequence is 14 residues long. Per germline, CDR1 SGHAT and CDR2 FQDESV (reference sequence). With 5 bases removed from V and 4 bases from J, the gap between germline ends came to 14 bases. CDR3 coding DNA: TGTGCCAGCAGCCCCATCGTAGGGGGAGAGACCCAGTACTTC. As protein: CASSPIVGGETQYF.

CDR3 nucleotide sequence: TGTGCCAGTCCCGGGACTAGCGGGAGGTATTCCTACAATGAGCAGTTCTTC. Protein product: CASPGTSGRYSYNEQFF. The genes are TRBV2 and TRBJ2-1, with 15 bases matching TRBD2. Germline CDR1 reads SNHLY; CDR2 reads FYNNEI. J was trimmed by 1 base and V by 9 bases; bases with no gene match: 7. There are 17 residues in the CDR3.

Many counts were recorded for this clone. V and J are TRBV11-2 and TRBJ2-7, with D unresolved. The length of the CDR3 is 14 residues. Trimming took off 3 bases at V and 2 bases at J, with 11 bases between the two ends. Germline lookup yields CDR1 SGHAT and CDR2 FQNNGV. CDR3 amino acids: CASSFIAGTYEQYF. The CDR3 bases are TGTGCCAGCAGCTTCATAGCCGGAACCTACGAGCAGTACTTC.

V is TRBV25-1 and J is TRBJ1-2, with a possible D match to TRBD1 (5 bases). The CDR3 is 13 amino acids. CDR1 and CDR2 (germline): MGHDK, SYGVNS. The V end lost 1 base, the J end lost 8 bases, and 11 bases lay between the germline ends. The chain's CDR3 is CASSESRKGGYTF. CDR3 bases: TGTGCCAGCAGTGAATCGAGGAAGGGGGGCTACACCTTC.